This T cell receptor (beta chain) was sequenced for a study of blood T cell repertoires in COVID-19. Trimming cost V 5 bases and J 11 bases; bases outside gene matches: 18. CDR3 length equals 16 residues. Germline V gene sequence: CDR1 LNHDA, CDR2 SQIVND (reference sequence). Using immunoSEQ multiplex PCR, the repertoire was profiled, and TCRdb retains in-frame clones only, with some absent. The table includes approximately 100,000 clones, 65% to 80% detected once. The chain is built from TRBV19 and TRBJ1-1, with 9 positions matching TRBD1. Sequences were obtained from peripheral blood. This sequence originates from a man in his 70s with active or convalescent COVID-19. The DNA for the CDR3 is TGTGCCAGTAGTGCCCCCAATTCGGGGACAGGGCCAACGGCTTTCTTT. This sequence encodes CASSAPNSGTGPTAFF.